The clone carrying this TCR beta chain has a count of ten or more. Its antigen is undetermined. Amplified TCR beta CDR3 regions derived from RNA transcripts. During a first-round RT-PCR of the TCR CDR3, the HTBI primer set was used. TCRdb analysed the multiplex PCR reads with MiXCR anew, one entry per CDR3 protein. The sample records some 360,000 distinct CDR3 sequences, more than 11% being singletons. These data originate in a study of T cells in Graves' hyperthyroidism and ophthalmopathy. The CDR3 loop spans 12 amino acids. CDR1 and CDR2 (germline): SNHLY, FYNNEI. V was trimmed by 4 bases and J by 8 bases, leaving 8 bases between them. Study-wide points: Blood also held most thyroid clonotypes expanded beyond 0.001. The model's output predicted ophthalmopathy at a median of about 6.5 months prior to onset. Ophthalmopathy was told apart from stable hyperthyroidism by a 13 V-J model.

Based on clinical symptoms, serum thyroxine and TRAb, thyroid ultrasound and orbital computed tomography, diagnoses were reached. The chain uses TRBV2 and TRBJ1-4; D gene unclear. Material: blood. This receptor was taken from a woman aged 55-69 years with Graves' hyperthyroidism. The CDR3 bases are TGTGCCAGCAGTGTCGGTCGGGAAAAACTGTTTTTT. It specifies CASSVGREKLFF.